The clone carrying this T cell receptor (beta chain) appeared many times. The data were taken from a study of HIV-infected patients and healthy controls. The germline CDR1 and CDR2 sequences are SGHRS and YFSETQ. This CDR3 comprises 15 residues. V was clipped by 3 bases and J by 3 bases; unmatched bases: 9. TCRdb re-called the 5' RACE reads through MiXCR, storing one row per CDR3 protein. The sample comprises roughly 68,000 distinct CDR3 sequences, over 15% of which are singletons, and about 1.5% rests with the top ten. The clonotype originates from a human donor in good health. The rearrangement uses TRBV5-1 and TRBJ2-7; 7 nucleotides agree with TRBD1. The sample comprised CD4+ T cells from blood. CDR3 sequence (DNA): TGCGCCAGCAGCTCAGGGGGACCTTTGAACTACGAGCAGTACTTC. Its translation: CASSSGGPLNYEQYF.